One sample yielded the 28 T cell receptor beta chains listed below, sequenced in a study of identifying expanded T cells in peripheral blood. This table comes from immunoSEQ multiplex PCR, and its TCRdb copy is limited to in-frame clones, with some not included. The table records approximately 56,000 clones, around 82% of them present only once. The specimen was blood. The source is a person between 18 and 75 years old in good health.

The genes are TRBV7-9 and TRBJ1-6, with D possibly TRBD1 on 5 matching bases. Per germline, CDR1 SEHNR and CDR2 FQNEAQ (reference sequence). The V gene lost 2 bases and the J gene lost 7 bases, with 12 bases spanning the gap. The CDR3 spans 15 residues. The CDR3 sequence: CASSLLGQGNSPLHF. The CDR3 DNA reads TGTGCCAGCAGCTTATTGGGGCAGGGAAATTCACCCCTCCACTTT. Filled out from reference TRBV7-9 and TRBJ1-6, the complete variable domain reads DTGVSQNPRHKITKRGQNVTFRCDPISEHNRLYWYRQTLGQGPEFLTYFQNEAQLEKSRLLSDRFSAERPKGSFSTLEIQRTEQGDSAMYLCASSLLGQGNSPLHFGNGTRLTVT.

This clone occurred a few times. V usage is TRBV5-4 and J usage is TRBJ1-2; D ambiguous. The CDR3 contains 13 residues. Trimming cost V 0 bases and J 3 bases, with 6 bases left between them. Germline V gene sequence: CDR1 SGHNT, CDR2 YYREEE (reference sequence). The chain's CDR3 is CASSLALYYGYTF. DNA for the CDR3: TGTGCCAGCAGCTTGGCCTTGTACTATGGCTACACCTTC.

The rearrangement uses TRBV5-1 and TRBJ2-3; D gene ambiguous. The CDR3 is 15 residues long. Germline V lookup: CDR1 SGHRS, CDR2 YFSETQ. The ends were cut back, 6 bases at V and 2 bases at J, with 16 bases in the middle. The DNA for the CDR3 is TGCGCCAGCACGCTTCTGGGCAGCCACACAGATACGCAGTATTTT. Protein product: CASTLLGSHTDTQYF.

The genes are TRBV9 and TRBJ2-2; D is perhaps TRBD2 (5 bases). The CDR3 consists of 16 residues. Germline V gene sequence: CDR1 SGDLS, CDR2 YYNGEE. Trimming left V 0 bases short and J 0 bases short, with 9 bases between. The CDR3 here is CASSVVLAANTGELFF. The CDR3 bases are TGTGCCAGCAGCGTAGTGCTAGCCGCGAACACCGGGGAGCTGTTTTTT.

This clone was detected once. The chain employs TRBV19 and TRBJ1-6; D remains unclear. Germline CDR1 and CDR2: LNHDA and SQIVND (reference sequence). Trimming took 7 bases from V and 4 from J, leaving 11 bases between them. This CDR3 is 14 amino acids long. The CDR3: CASKEGLYNSPLHF. The CDR3 nucleotides are TGTGCCAGTAAGGAGGGCCTTTATAATTCACCCCTCCACTTT. Supplemented by reference TRBV19 and TRBJ1-6, the full variable domain reads DGGITQSPKYLFRKEGQNVTLSCEQNLNHDAMYWYRQDPGQGLRLIYYSQIVNDFQKGDIAEGYSVSREKKESFPLTVTSAQKNPTAFYLCASKEGLYNSPLHFGNGTRLTVT.

This chain joins TRBV7-6 and TRBJ2-1; 16 bases line up with TRBD2. Germline CDR1 and CDR2: SGHVS and FNYEAQ. The CDR3 covers 17 residues. V was pared by 5 bases and J by 12 bases, with 13 bases of the junction left unmatched. The CDR3 loop reads CASSPGTSGGGGLGQFF. The DNA for the CDR3 is TGTGCCAGCAGCCCCGGGACTAGCGGGGGGGGCGGTCTTGGGCAGTTCTTC.

V and J are TRBV28 and TRBJ2-3; 7 bases match TRBD1. Germline values: CDR1 MDHEN, CDR2 SYDVKM. This CDR3 is built from 13 residues. The trim removed 5 bases at V and 5 bases at J, leaving 4 bases unmatched. The CDR3 protein is CASSRTGEDTQYF. The CDR3 DNA reads as TGTGCCAGCAGTCGTACAGGGGAAGATACGCAGTATTTT.

J is TRBJ2-7 and V is TRBV5-1, with D tentatively TRBD1 or TRBD2 (5 bases each). The V and J ends lost 3 bases and 6 bases respectively, with 19 bases between them. The CDR3 has 15 amino acids. CDR1 SGHRS and CDR2 YFSETQ come from the germline V gene. As DNA, the CDR3 is TGCGCCAGCAGCTGGGGACGGCCTATTAACCCCGAGCAGTACTTC. Translating it yields CASSWGRPINPEQYF.

The chain employs TRBV5-5 and TRBJ1-1, with D possibly matching TRBD1 (6 bases). The CDR3 is made up of 14 amino acids. Between the trimmed V and J ends, which lost 2 bases and 3 bases, there was a span of 11 bases. In germline, CDR1 is SGHKS, CDR2 YYEKEE (reference sequence). CDR3 DNA: TGTGCCAGCAGCTTAGGGGGGCAGTACACTGAAGCTTTCTTT. It encodes CASSLGGQYTEAFF.

This clone was observed once. CDR3 in amino acids: CASSPPTSGMINEQFF. The CDR3 bases are TGTGCCAGCTCACCACCGACTAGCGGGATGATCAATGAGCAGTTCTTC. The V call is TRBV18, the J call TRBJ2-1; 11 nucleotides agree with TRBD2. V lost 0 bases and J lost 6; bases outside the gene matches: 4. Germline V gene lookup returns CDR1 KGHSH and CDR2 LQKENI. This CDR3 is 16 amino acids long.

This clone has a handful of counts. This chain joins TRBV9 and TRBJ2-2; perhaps TRBD2 as D (5 bases). V lost 3 bases, J lost 4 bases, and 7 bases lay in between. Germline V gives CDR1 SGDLS, CDR2 YYNGEE. CDR3 length: 13 residues. Here the CDR3 DNA reads TGTGCCAGCAGCGCCGGGATCACCGGGGAGCTGTTTTTT. Translating gives CASSAGITGELFF.

The genes are TRBV5-1 and TRBJ2-3; TRBD1 agrees at 7 bases. This CDR3 region has 14 residues. V gave up 3 bases and J gave up 6 bases; unmatched junction bases: 7. Germline-derived CDR1 and CDR2 are SGHRS and YFSETQ. In nucleotides, the CDR3 is TGCGCCAGCAGCTCTAGGACAGGTTACGATACGCAGTATTTT. Translation gives CASSSRTGYDTQYF.

The rearrangement uses TRBV15 and TRBJ2-1; 12 nucleotides align to TRBD2. The CDR3 has 17 residues. Germline V CDR1 and CDR2: LNHNV, YYDKDF (reference sequence). Trimming cost V 3 bases and J 7 bases; bases outside gene matches: 10. The CDR3 reads CATSSATTSGSPNEQFF. The DNA of the CDR3 is TGTGCCACCAGCAGCGCTACGACTAGCGGGAGTCCAAATGAGCAGTTCTTC.

This clone was recorded once. This chain uses TRBV7-2 with TRBJ1-2; D is perhaps TRBD1 (5 bases). This CDR3 has 16 residues. Germline loops: CDR1 SGHTA, CDR2 FQGNSA. The ends were cut back, 6 bases at V and 2 bases at J, with 19 bases in the middle. CDR3 protein: CASSLRRGGGNYGYTF. In DNA form, the CDR3 reads TGTGCCAGCAGTCTTAGAAGGGGCGGGGGGAACTATGGCTACACCTTC.

This clone showed up just a few times. The chain carries TRBV6-5 and TRBJ1-4; a possible D gene is TRBD1 (5 bases). CDR1 and CDR2 (germline): MNHEY, SVGAGI. The ends were cut back, 0 bases at V and 8 bases at J, with 16 bases in the middle. This CDR3 is built from 16 residues. For the CDR3, the DNA is TGTGCCAGCAGTTACTCGTCGGTCAGGGTCAACGAAAAACTGTTTTTT. It encodes CASSYSSVRVNEKLFF.

The chain has TRBV7-2 and TRBJ1-5; 8 positions match TRBD1. The CDR3 has 15 residues. The ends lost 5 bases at V and 6 bases at J; junction bases unmatched: 9. Germline loops: CDR1 SGHTA, CDR2 FQGNSA. The CDR3 sequence is CASSQRQGQGQPQHF. CDR3 bases: TGTGCCAGCAGCCAGAGACAGGGGCAGGGTCAGCCCCAGCATTTT.

This chain joins TRBV5-1 and TRBJ2-3; 10 nucleotides line up with TRBD2. Germline CDR1 is SGHRS and CDR2 is YFSETQ. This CDR3 is built from 15 residues. Unmatched junction bases numbered 1, after V lost 2 bases and J lost 1 base. Here the CDR3 DNA reads TGCGCCAGCAGCTTTGGACTAGCGGGCACAGATACGCAGTATTTT. As protein: CASSFGLAGTDTQYF.

The genes are TRBV2 and TRBJ2-3; 9 bases align to TRBD2. V lost 3 bases, J lost 7 bases, and 11 bases stayed unmatched. Germline V gene lookup returns CDR1 SNHLY and CDR2 FYNNEI. There are 16 residues in the CDR3. CDR3 sequence reads: CASSENVVAGAHTQYF. For the CDR3, the DNA is TGTGCCAGCAGTGAGAACGTGGTAGCGGGGGCCCATACGCAGTATTTT.

The CDR3 bases are TGTGCCATCAGTGAGTCTAGAACAGGCTCCGAGAGGAACACTGAAGCTTTCTTT. Residues: CAISESRTGSERNTEAFF. The chain combines TRBV10-3 with TRBJ1-1, with D possibly being TRBD1 (5 bases). V was shortened by 0 bases and J by 1 base, with 18 bases between the two germline ends. Germline assignment: CDR1 ENHRY and CDR2 SYGVKD. The CDR3 extends over 18 amino acids.

This clone occurred once. V is TRBV27 and J is TRBJ1-6, with D unresolved. In germline, CDR1 is MNHEY, CDR2 SMNVEV (reference sequence). The CDR3 totals 12 residues. The V gene lost 5 bases and the J gene lost 5 bases, with 4 bases spanning the gap. CDR3 in amino acids: CASSPHNSPLHF. The CDR3 region has the DNA TGTGCCAGCAGTCCACATAATTCACCCCTCCACTTT.

The rearrangement joins TRBV5-8 to TRBJ2-2, with 8 bases that match TRBD2. The CDR3 runs to 16 residues. Germline V lookup: CDR1 SGHTS, CDR2 YDEGEE. V lost 1 base and J lost 2; bases outside the gene matches: 4. CDR3 DNA sequence: TGTGCCAGCAGCTTGCGAACTAGCGGAAACACCGGGGAGCTGTTTTTT. Protein product: CASSLRTSGNTGELFF.

The chain joins TRBV5-1 to TRBJ1-1; 9 bases fit TRBD1. Unmatched junction bases numbered 4, after V lost 4 bases and J lost 3 bases. This CDR3 is 14 amino acids long. Germline V lookup: CDR1 SGHRS, CDR2 YFSETQ. Here the CDR3 DNA reads TGCGCCAGCAGCAACGACAGGGGGGACACTGAAGCTTTCTTT. It is translated as CASSNDRGDTEAFF.

This clone was detected only once. The J gene is TRBJ1-1, the V gene TRBV6-5; D perhaps matches TRBD1 (6 bases). This CDR3 has 14 amino acids. Germline V gene lookup returns CDR1 MNHEY and CDR2 SVGAGI. The V gene lost 6 bases and the J gene lost 5 bases, with 16 bases spanning the gap. DNA for the CDR3: TGTGCCAGCAGCGGCTTACAGGGCGGTACTGAAGCTTTCTTT. Residues: CASSGLQGGTEAFF.

This sequence joins TRBV5-1 and TRBJ1-6; 9 nucleotides line up with TRBD1. CDR3 length equals 16 residues. V shed 0 bases, J shed 9 bases, and the junction held 7 bases outside the gene matches. CDR1 and CDR2 from the germline V gene are SGHRS and YFSETQ. In nucleotides, the CDR3 is TGCGCCAGCAGCTTGGAAGGGACAGGGTCTGGTTCACCCCTCCACTTT. It translates to CASSLEGTGSGSPLHF.

The genes are TRBV7-2 and TRBJ2-2; TRBD1 matches 8 bases. CDR1 and CDR2 (germline): SGHTA, FQGNSA. Trimming cost V 1 base and J 4 bases; bases outside gene matches: 5. The CDR3 spans 16 residues. CDR3 coding DNA: TGTGCCAGCAGCTTAGTTGCAGGGGGCACCACCGGGGAGCTGTTTTTT. Protein product: CASSLVAGGTTGELFF.

V gene TRBV18 combines with J gene TRBJ1-2; maybe TRBD1 (6 bases). The germline CDR1 and CDR2 sequences are KGHSH and LQKENI. Trimming took 3 bases from V and 6 from J, leaving 11 bases between them. This CDR3 comprises 13 residues. The CDR3 nucleotides read TGTGCCAGCTCACCTGGGGGGCCGGATGGCTACACCTTC. As protein: CASSPGGPDGYTF.

This clone was counted between two and nine times. The rearrangement joins TRBV10-2 to TRBJ1-1; D is perhaps TRBD1 (6 bases). Germline CDR1 is WSHSY and CDR2 is SAAADI. V lost 3 bases and J lost 5, with 10 bases in between. This CDR3 has 13 amino acids. CDR3 DNA: TGCGCCAGCAGTGATGGACAGTTGACTGAAGCTTTCTTT. Protein: CASSDGQLTEAFF.

About this clone itself: Other DNA sequences in the sample encode the same CDR3. In nucleotides, the CDR3 is TGTGCCATCAGTGAGTCGGGGGGAGAGACCCAGTACTTC. This translates into CAISESGGETQYF. The rearrangement uses TRBV10-3 and TRBJ2-5; D may be TRBD2 (6 bases). V dropped 0 bases and J dropped 4 bases, with 6 bases sitting between them. The CDR3 is 13 residues long. The V gene's germline CDR1 is ENHRY and CDR2 SYGVKD.